The entry below describes one T cell receptor beta chain. Antigen: not known. The Oncomine TCR Beta short-read assay generated sequence data from the DNA of cultured CD4+ T cells. Each CDR3 protein is one row after TCRdb ran MiXCR on the PCR reads. This repertoire shows about 15,000 distinct CDR3 sequences, more than 25% found once; its top ten account for roughly 20%. From germline, CDR1 is MNHEY and CDR2 SMNVEV (reference sequence). V was clipped by 0 bases and J by 0 bases; unmatched bases: 10. The CDR3 contains 19 residues. The treatment: roughly 10-day PBMC culture with coronavirus spike peptide pools or control peptides (ViraFEST assay). This specimen comes from a study of vaccination and CD4 T cells after COVID-19.

This chain connects TRBV27 to TRBJ2-7, with 11 bases aligning to TRBD2. The sequenced material came from cultured CD4+ T cells from blood. This TCR came from a human donor with COVID-19. CDR3 sequence (DNA): TGTGCCAGCAGTTTATCGATCCGGGCTAGCGGGGGGCCCTCCTACGAGCAGTACTTC. It translates to CASSLSIRASGGPSYEQYF.